The rows below give T cell receptor beta chains drawn from one sample of a study of technical replicates of blood from a handful of donors. Using immunoSEQ multiplex PCR, the repertoire was profiled, and TCRdb retains in-frame clones only, with some absent. The table lists 55,000 to 80,000 clones, around 92% of them singletons, with 0.42% in the top ten. Sequencing used T cells isolated from PBMCs. The receptors originated from a human donor in good health. The CDR3 runs from the conserved cysteine through the conserved F or W. The order of the fields is V gene, J gene, D gene, clone size, CDR3 protein, CDR3 DNA. D genes are given only for firm matches. Size is omitted from some rows. Given values are once, few, many or a class for expanded clones.

V gene: TRBV5-1; J gene: TRBJ2-3; D gene: NA; clone size: NA; CDR3 protein: CASSLDGSHDTQYF; CDR3 DNA: TGCGCCAGCAGCTTGGACGGGAGTCACGATACGCAGTATTTT
V gene: TRBV9; J gene: TRBJ2-7; D gene: TRBD2; clone size: NA; CDR3 protein: CASSGLAEGYEQYF; CDR3 DNA: TGTGCCAGCAGCGGCCTAGCGGAAGGCTACGAGCAGTACTTC
V gene: TRBV19; J gene: TRBJ2-7; D gene: TRBD1; clone size: NA; CDR3 protein: CASSTQGRDYEQYF; CDR3 DNA: TGTGCCAGTAGTACACAGGGGCGAGACTACGAGCAGTACTTC
V gene: TRBV5-1; J gene: TRBJ2-7; D gene: NA; clone size: NA; CDR3 protein: CASSPSPGVSSYEQYF; CDR3 DNA: TGCGCCAGCAGCCCCTCGCCGGGAGTCTCGTCCTACGAGCAGTACTTC
V gene: TRBV5-4; J gene: TRBJ2-5; D gene: NA; clone size: once; CDR3 protein: CASSYNGGHGEETQYF; CDR3 DNA: TGTGCCAGCAGCTACAACGGGGGGCACGGTGAGGAGACCCAGTACTTC
V gene: TRBV19; J gene: TRBJ1-3; D gene: NA; clone size: NA; CDR3 protein: CASSFNSGNTIYF; CDR3 DNA: TGTGCCAGTAGTTTTAACTCTGGAAACACCATATATTTT
V gene: TRBV7-9; J gene: TRBJ1-1; D gene: NA; clone size: NA; CDR3 protein: CASSLSTEAFF; CDR3 DNA: TGTGCCAGCAGCCTTTCCACTGAAGCTTTCTTT
V gene: TRBV2; J gene: TRBJ2-7; D gene: NA; clone size: NA; CDR3 protein: CASSESPYYEQYF; CDR3 DNA: TGTGCCAGCAGTGAGTCTCCCTACTACGAGCAGTACTTC
V gene: TRBV7-2; J gene: TRBJ2-7; D gene: NA; clone size: NA; CDR3 protein: CASSPSSYEQYF; CDR3 DNA: TGTGCCAGCAGCCCCAGCTCCTACGAGCAGTACTTC
V gene: TRBV29-1; J gene: TRBJ2-7; D gene: TRBD2; clone size: NA; CDR3 protein: CSVYTGTSVSEQYF; CDR3 DNA: TGCAGCGTCTATACCGGGACTAGCGTTTCCGAGCAGTACTTC
V gene: TRBV15; J gene: TRBJ2-5; D gene: TRBD1; clone size: NA; CDR3 protein: CATSRATGAGQETQYF; CDR3 DNA: TGTGCCACCAGCAGGGCCACAGGGGCGGGTCAAGAGACCCAGTACTTC
V gene: TRBV28; J gene: TRBJ2-2; D gene: NA; clone size: NA; CDR3 protein: CASRPGAKNTGELFF; CDR3 DNA: TGTGCCAGCAGACCAGGGGCTAAGAACACCGGGGAGCTGTTTTTT
V gene: TRBV4-1; J gene: TRBJ1-5; D gene: NA; clone size: NA; CDR3 protein: CASSQDGARNQPQHF; CDR3 DNA: TGCGCCAGCAGCCAAGATGGGGCACGGAATCAGCCCCAGCATTTT
V gene: TRBV2; J gene: TRBJ2-2; D gene: NA; clone size: NA; CDR3 protein: CASRVGSDTGELFF; CDR3 DNA: TGTGCCAGCAGGGTCGGGTCGGATACCGGGGAGCTGTTTTTT
V gene: TRBV4-2; J gene: TRBJ2-2; D gene: NA; clone size: NA; CDR3 protein: CASKVPGSEAGELFF; CDR3 DNA: TGTGCCAGCAAAGTTCCGGGGAGCGAAGCCGGGGAGCTGTTTTTT
V gene: TRBV11-2; J gene: TRBJ1-2; D gene: TRBD1; clone size: NA; CDR3 protein: CASRPPGQGDYGYTF; CDR3 DNA: TGTGCCAGCAGACCTCCAGGACAGGGGGACTATGGCTACACCTTC
V gene: TRBV2; J gene: TRBJ2-7; D gene: NA; clone size: NA; CDR3 protein: CASGGQISYEQYF; CDR3 DNA: TGTGCCAGCGGAGGACAGATTTCCTACGAGCAGTACTTC
V gene: TRBV5-1; J gene: TRBJ1-1; D gene: NA; clone size: NA; CDR3 protein: CASRLTPKARNRNTEAFF; CDR3 DNA: TGCGCCAGCAGGCTCACCCCGAAGGCGAGGAATCGGAACACTGAAGCTTTCTTT
V gene: TRBV28; J gene: TRBJ2-1; D gene: TRBD2; clone size: NA; CDR3 protein: CASSSPSGRNEQFF; CDR3 DNA: TGTGCCAGCAGTTCACCTAGCGGGAGGAATGAGCAGTTCTTC
V gene: TRBV20-1; J gene: TRBJ2-7; D gene: NA; clone size: NA; CDR3 protein: CSAVQGYEQYF; CDR3 DNA: TGCAGTGCGGTACAGGGCTACGAGCAGTACTTC
V gene: TRBV13; J gene: TRBJ2-7; D gene: TRBD1; clone size: NA; CDR3 protein: CASSLKGGQGFEQYF; CDR3 DNA: TGTGCCAGCAGCTTAAAGGGGGGACAGGGATTCGAGCAGTACTTC
V gene: TRBV7-3; J gene: TRBJ2-1; D gene: NA; clone size: NA; CDR3 protein: CASSFDRVWRGYNEQFF; CDR3 DNA: TGTGCCAGCAGCTTCGACAGGGTATGGCGGGGTTACAATGAGCAGTTCTTC
V gene: TRBV7-2; J gene: TRBJ2-7; D gene: TRBD2; clone size: NA; CDR3 protein: CASSLIGAGGSYEQYF; CDR3 DNA: TGTGCCAGCAGCTTAATAGGGGCGGGAGGCAGCTACGAGCAGTACTTC
V gene: TRBV7-2; J gene: TRBJ1-2; D gene: NA; clone size: NA; CDR3 protein: CASSLEVRDSYGYTF; CDR3 DNA: TGTGCCAGCAGCTTAGAGGTACGGGACTCTTATGGCTACACCTTC
V gene: TRBV27; J gene: TRBJ2-7; D gene: NA; clone size: NA; CDR3 protein: CASSSGTPPYEQYF; CDR3 DNA: TGTGCCAGCAGCTCCGGGACTCCCCCCTACGAGCAGTACTTC
V gene: TRBV5-6; J gene: TRBJ2-1; D gene: NA; clone size: NA; CDR3 protein: CASSLEGGPYNEQFF; CDR3 DNA: TGTGCCAGCAGCTTGGAAGGAGGACCCTACAATGAGCAGTTCTTC
V gene: TRBV27; J gene: TRBJ2-7; D gene: TRBD2; clone size: NA; CDR3 protein: CASSSSAGEFSYEQYF; CDR3 DNA: TGTGCCAGCAGTTCGTCAGCGGGAGAATTTTCCTACGAGCAGTACTTC
V gene: TRBV19; J gene: TRBJ1-5; D gene: NA; clone size: NA; CDR3 protein: CASSPLSNQPQHF; CDR3 DNA: TGTGCCAGTAGTCCCCTCAGCAATCAGCCCCAGCATTTT
V gene: TRBV7-9; J gene: TRBJ2-2; D gene: NA; clone size: NA; CDR3 protein: CASSQNAQGSGELFF; CDR3 DNA: TGTGCCAGCAGCCAGAACGCCCAGGGATCCGGGGAGCTGTTTTTT